These 26 T cell receptor beta chains came from one sample sequenced in a study of shared clonotypes between healthy human individuals. The data were produced by immunoSEQ multiplex PCR, yet TCRdb's version contains in-frame clones alone and is incomplete. The table has hundreds of thousands of clones, approximately 73% seen once. The specimen was memory CD4+ T cells sorted from blood. Subset of the sample: CD45RA-negative fraction. Receptor source: a woman under 40 in good health.

The V and J genes are TRBV29-1 and TRBJ1-1; 8 bases align to TRBD1. Germline CDR1 SQVTM, CDR2 ANQGSEA. V lost 4 bases, J lost 1 base, and 5 bases stayed unmatched. The CDR3 loop spans 14 amino acids. DNA for the CDR3: TGCAGCGTTGGGGGGGACAGGCCGAACACTGAAGCTTTCTTT. It translates to CSVGGDRPNTEAFF.

This rearrangement joins TRBV28 to TRBJ1-1; 9 bases are shared with TRBD1. Germline CDR1 reads MDHEN; CDR2 reads SYDVKM. The CDR3 is made up of 17 amino acids. With V trimmed by 5 bases and J by 1 base, 11 bases remained unmatched. The CDR3 protein is CASSQPPGQGWNTEAFF. The CDR3, as DNA: TGTGCCAGCAGTCAACCCCCGGGACAGGGATGGAACACTGAAGCTTTCTTT.

The chain combines TRBV7-9 with TRBJ2-1; no clear D gene. CDR1 is SEHNR, CDR2 FQNEAQ, per germline (reference sequence). This CDR3 has 16 amino acids. Trimming pared 0 bases from V and 5 bases from J, leaving 14 bases between. DNA of the CDR3: TGTGCCAGCAGCTTAGCGAGTAGCTGGGAAAACAATGAGCAGTTCTTC. Translation: CASSLASSWENNEQFF. The variable domain in full, with the rest retrieved from reference TRBV7-9 and TRBJ2-1, is DTGVSQNPRHKITKRGQNVTFRCDPISEHNRLYWYRQTLGQGPEFLTYFQNEAQLEKSRLLSDRFSAERPKGSFSTLEIQRTEQGDSAMYLCASSLASSWENNEQFFGPGTRLTVL.

A word on this clone: The same CDR3 can be traced to other DNA sequences in this sample. CDR3: CASSLVSGGQETQYF. The CDR3 DNA follows: TGTGCCAGCAGCTTGGTTTCGGGGGGCCAAGAGACCCAGTACTTC. This chain links TRBV5-4 with TRBJ2-5; 7 bases agree with TRBD2. The CDR3 is 15 residues long. With 0 bases clipped from V and 1 base from J, the junction kept 3 bases outside the gene matches. The germline V gene encodes CDR1 SGHNT and CDR2 YYREEE (reference sequence). The whole variable domain, filled in from reference TRBV5-4 and TRBJ2-5, reads ETGVTQSPTHLIKTRGQQVTLRCSSQSGHNTVSWYQQALGQGPQFIFQYYREEENGRGNFPPRFSGLQFPNYSSELNVNALELDDSALYLCASSLVSGGQETQYFGPGTRLLVL.

This sequence joins TRBV2 and TRBJ2-3; tentatively, D is TRBD2 (5 bases). The germline CDR1 and CDR2 sequences are SNHLY and FYNNEI. There are 14 residues in the CDR3. Trimming pared 4 bases from V and 4 bases from J, leaving 12 bases between. This CDR3 is CASSGLPPPDTQYF. CDR3 DNA sequence: TGTGCCAGCAGTGGACTACCTCCTCCAGATACGCAGTATTTT.

The chain is built from TRBV5-4 and TRBJ2-2; no firm D call. The length of the CDR3 is 14 residues. V lost 4 bases and J lost 5, with 12 bases in between. CDR1 is SGHNT, CDR2 YYREEE, per germline (reference sequence). The CDR3 region is CASSKSPGTGELFF. The DNA of the CDR3 is TGTGCCAGCAGCAAGTCCCCAGGAACCGGGGAGCTGTTTTTT. The full variable domain, with the rest looked up from reference TRBV5-4 and TRBJ2-2, is ETGVTQSPTHLIKTRGQQVTLRCSSQSGHNTVSWYQQALGQGPQFIFQYYREEENGRGNFPPRFSGLQFPNYSSELNVNALELDDSALYLCASSKSPGTGELFFGEGSRLTVL.

The chain recombines TRBV27 with TRBJ1-6; D perhaps matches TRBD1 (5 bases). The ends were cut back, 3 bases at V and 0 bases at J, with 15 bases in the middle. Germline assignment: CDR1 MNHEY and CDR2 SMNVEV (reference sequence). The CDR3 extends over 18 amino acids. The DNA for the CDR3 is TGTGCCAGCAGTTTGCGCGGGGGGGGTAGCTCCTATAATTCACCCCTCCACTTT. Translating gives CASSLRGGGSSYNSPLHF.

This chain links TRBV7-9 with TRBJ2-3; no reliable D call. The CDR3 runs 14 residues. CDR1 is SEHNR and CDR2 is FQNEAQ in the germline V gene (reference sequence). The V and J ends lost 2 bases and 2 bases respectively, with 8 bases between them. The CDR3 reads CASSLRDFTDTQYF. CDR3 coding DNA: TGTGCCAGCAGCTTAAGGGATTTCACAGATACGCAGTATTTT.

About this clone: The sample contains more than one DNA sequence encoding this CDR3. This chain connects TRBV2 to TRBJ2-3; tentative D call: TRBD1 (6 bases). The CDR3 has 13 residues. CDR1 and CDR2 (germline): SNHLY, FYNNEI. V lost 7 bases, J lost 3 bases, and 11 bases lay in between. The CDR3 region is CASTGTRTDTQYF. The CDR3 DNA follows: TGTGCCAGCACCGGGACAAGGACAGATACGCAGTATTTT.

The chain joins TRBV29-1 to TRBJ2-3; D might be TRBD1 or TRBD2, each matching 5 bases. The CDR3 spans 14 residues. V dropped 6 bases and J dropped 3 bases, with 16 bases sitting between them. The germline V gene encodes CDR1 SQVTM and CDR2 ANQGSEA. The chain's CDR3 is CSVREGTVTDTQYF. The CDR3 DNA is TGCAGCGTCCGGGAAGGGACGGTAACAGATACGCAGTATTTT.

The chain has TRBV7-9 and TRBJ2-4; 7 nucleotides match TRBD1. J lost 7 bases, V lost 6 bases, and 6 bases had no gene match. The CDR3 extends over 13 amino acids. CDR1 is SEHNR and CDR2 is FQNEAQ in the germline V gene (reference sequence). CDR3 sequence (DNA): TGTGCCAGCAGGCAGGGGGTGTTCAACATTCAGTACTTC. It specifies CASRQGVFNIQYF.

The chain carries TRBV6-5 and TRBJ2-7, with 8 bases that match TRBD1. V lost 0 bases and J lost 5; bases outside the gene matches: 6. There are 15 residues in the CDR3. Germline V lookup: CDR1 MNHEY, CDR2 SVGAGI. CDR3 nucleotide sequence: TGTGCCAGCAGTTACTCGGGACAGGTCGGCGACGAGCAGTACTTC. This sequence encodes CASSYSGQVGDEQYF.

This sequence joins TRBV5-1 and TRBJ1-1; D is unclear. V lost 0 bases and J 0 bases, leaving 18 bases between the germline ends. The V gene's germline CDR1 is SGHRS and CDR2 YFSETQ. CDR3 size: 18 residues. The CDR3 protein is CASSLEFAIFTMNTEAFF. The CDR3 DNA sequence: TGCGCCAGCAGCTTGGAGTTCGCTATTTTTACCATGAACACTGAAGCTTTCTTT.

This clone was observed a few times. The rearrangement joins TRBV2 to TRBJ1-1, with D perhaps TRBD1 (5 bases). Germline V gene data show CDR1 as SNHLY and CDR2 as FYNNEI. V lost 5 bases, J lost 5 bases, and 15 bases lay in between. The CDR3 sequence is 14 residues long. This CDR3 is CASSSGQRDTEAFF. CDR3 coding DNA: TGTGCCAGCAGTTCAGGGCAGCGGGATACTGAAGCTTTCTTT. The full variable domain, completed using reference TRBV2 and TRBJ1-1, is EPEVTQTPSHQVTQMGQEVILRCVPISNHLYFYWYRQILGQKVEFLVSFYNNEISEKSEIFDDQFSVERPDGSNFTLKIRSTKLEDSAMYFCASSSGQRDTEAFFGQGTRLTVV.

The chain uses TRBV6-4 and TRBJ2-1; a weak D match, TRBD1 (5 bases). Between the trimmed V and J ends, which lost 4 bases and 7 bases, there was a span of 11 bases. This CDR3 comprises 13 residues. Germline assignment: CDR1 MRHNA and CDR2 SNTAGT. Written as DNA, the CDR3 is TGTGCCAGCAGTGTATTAGGGGCAAATGAGCAGTTCTTC. This sequence encodes CASSVLGANEQFF.

The genes are TRBV6-1 and TRBJ2-1; TRBD2 is a possible D gene (5 bases). Germline CDR1 and CDR2: MNHNS and SASEGT. Trimming shortened V by 1 base and J by 3 bases, and 10 bases separated the two germline ends. CDR3 length equals 15 residues. This chain's CDR3 is CASSEDGLRYNEQFF. For the CDR3, the DNA is TGTGCCAGCAGTGAAGACGGACTTCGCTACAATGAGCAGTTCTTC.

V is TRBV7-2 and J is TRBJ2-5; TRBD2 agrees at 7 bases. Germline V CDR1 and CDR2: SGHTA, FQGNSA. Trimming took 4 bases from V and 4 from J; bases not matched to a gene: 9. There are 15 residues in the CDR3. The DNA of the CDR3 is TGTGCCAGCAGCTCACCTACTAGCGCTGTAGAGACCCAGTACTTC. It encodes CASSSPTSAVETQYF.

The V and J genes are TRBV6-6 and TRBJ1-1; D might be TRBD1 (5 bases). The CDR3 sequence is 11 residues long. Germline CDR1 MNHNY, CDR2 SVGAGI (reference sequence). The CDR3 DNA follows: TGTGCGGTCGGGGGGAACACTGAAGCTTTCTTT. Its protein product is CAVGGNTEAFF.

A remark on this clone: The sample carries other DNA sequences with the same CDR3. The V gene is TRBV19, the J gene TRBJ1-2; D is uncertain. V was clipped by 3 bases and J by 5 bases, with 10 bases between them. From germline, CDR1 is LNHDA and CDR2 SQIVND (reference sequence). This CDR3 contains 13 residues. The CDR3 region is CASSMPQRYGYTF. As DNA, the CDR3 is TGTGCCAGTAGTATGCCCCAGCGTTATGGCTACACCTTC.

The J gene is TRBJ2-2, the V gene TRBV7-9; TRBD2 is a possible D gene (5 bases). V gave up 8 bases and J gave up 6 bases, with 7 bases separating them. Germline CDR1 is SEHNR and CDR2 is FQNEAQ (reference sequence). CDR3 length: 11 residues. The CDR3 sequence is CASAGAGELFF. The CDR3 region has the DNA TGTGCCAGCGCCGGGGCCGGGGAGCTGTTTTTT.

This rearrangement joins TRBV7-6 to TRBJ1-1; TRBD1 might be the D (6 bases). CDR1 and CDR2 from the germline V gene are SGHVS and FNYEAQ. Trimming removed 1 base from V and 11 bases from J, with 14 bases in between. The length of the CDR3 is 13 residues. The CDR3 DNA sequence: TGTGCCAGCAGCTTAGGCTCCGGGACACCTGCTTTCTTT. This translates into CASSLGSGTPAFF. Full variable domain (outside the CDR3, taken from reference TRBV7-6 and TRBJ1-1): GAGVSQSPRYKVTKRGQDVALRCDPISGHVSLYWYRQALGQGPEFLTYFNYEAQQDKSGLPNDRFSAERPEGSISTLTIQRTEQRDSAMYRCASSLGSGTPAFFGQGTRLTVV.

J is TRBJ2-5 and V is TRBV9; the D gene is possibly TRBD1 (6 bases). The V end was cut by 3 bases, the J end by 4 bases, with 19 bases between. The germline V gene encodes CDR1 SGDLS and CDR2 YYNGEE. The CDR3 sequence is 16 residues long. CDR3 protein: CASSGREWGPLETQYF. As DNA, the CDR3 is TGTGCCAGCAGCGGCCGAGAATGGGGGCCCTTAGAGACCCAGTACTTC.

This clone was seen only a few times. The genes are TRBV2 and TRBJ2-5; D is ambiguous. The V and J ends lost 3 bases and 0 bases respectively, with 8 bases between them. The germline V gene has CDR1 SNHLY and CDR2 FYNNEI. The CDR3 totals 14 residues. In DNA, the CDR3 is TGTGCCAGCAGTGAGACTTACAACCAAGAGACCCAGTACTTC. It codes for CASSETYNQETQYF.

The chain combines TRBV6-1 with TRBJ1-4; D not resolved. Looked up from germline, CDR1 is MNHNS and CDR2 is SASEGT. This CDR3 region has 18 residues. With 1 base removed from V and 0 bases from J, the gap between germline ends came to 15 bases. The CDR3 here is CASSEVGQAHATNEKLFF. The CDR3 bases are TGTGCCAGCAGTGAAGTGGGCCAGGCACATGCAACTAATGAAAAACTGTTTTTT.

The chain has TRBV2 and TRBJ2-1; D may be TRBD1 (5 bases). The germline gives CDR1 SNHLY, CDR2 FYNNEI. This CDR3 is 15 amino acids long. V lost 3 bases and J lost 2, with 11 bases in between. The CDR3: CASSDQTGPYNEQFF. CDR3 DNA: TGTGCCAGCAGTGACCAAACAGGACCCTACAATGAGCAGTTCTTC.

The V gene is TRBV7-2, the J gene TRBJ2-3, with TRBD1 as a possible D gene (6 bases). Trimming took 0 bases from V and 0 from J, leaving 16 bases between them. Germline V gives CDR1 SGHTA, CDR2 FQGNSA. The CDR3 has 18 residues. CDR3 residues: CASSLALRTVGSTDTQYF. CDR3 in DNA: TGTGCCAGCAGCTTAGCGTTGAGGACAGTCGGAAGCACAGATACGCAGTATTTT.